This T cell receptor beta chain was captured by sequencing in a study of prognosis after radiotherapy for stage I lung cancer. Across the whole study: The non-small cell lung cancer patients were all considered medically inoperable, with comorbidities accounting for this in 11 to 12 of them. Radiotherapy: SBRT, 3 to 5 fractions, biologically effective dose at least 100 Gy. Study conclusions and caveats: TRBV and TRBJ gene usage reportedly differed between patients with and without metastases.

Patients were uniformly node-negative by CT and PET/CT and had received no prior chemotherapy or radiotherapy, with no other malignancies. The V gene end was trimmed by 0 bases and the J gene end by 7 bases; junction bases not matched to a gene: 5. Germline values: CDR1 DFQATT, CDR2 SNEGSKA (reference sequence). The CDR3 is made up of 13 amino acids. This clonotype is medium-sized. Its specificity is unknown. Genomic DNA served as the source from which two-round multiplex PCR generated TCR beta CDR3 amplicons. Round-one PCR had primers specific to each TRBV and TRBJ gene. In TCRdb, the multiplex PCR reads were re-called with MiXCR into one record per CDR3 protein. The repertoire has 20,000 to 30,000 distinct CDR3 sequences, about two fifths of them found once; the top ten carry about 22%.

This receptor was identified in a donor over 45 with non-small cell lung cancer. Sequenced here: PBMCs, sampled before or after stereotactic body radiation therapy (not recorded which). The rearrangement links TRBV20-1 to TRBJ2-7, with 8 bases identical to TRBD1. The CDR3 loop reads CSAREAGGAEQYF. The CDR3 nucleotides read TGCAGTGCTAGAGAGGCAGGGGGCGCAGAGCAGTACTTC.